This T cell receptor (beta chain) was identified in a study of radiotherapy plus CTLA-4 blockade in lung cancer. For the study at large: Objective responses were seen in around 17% of patients, disease control in about 30%. Overall study findings and caveats: Tumor-origin TCR clones grew in blood after radiotherapy plus ipilimumab. According to reports, early shifts in blood T cell clones, alongside interferon-beta, forecast response most accurately.

Details on this clone: Its antigen is not identified.

The method was immunoSEQ multiplex PCR; TCRdb's version includes in-frame clones alone and lacks a portion of them. Among 35,000 to 40,000 clones listed, around 70% were seen once. Focal radiation with ipilimumab CTLA-4 blockade was given to patients with chemo-refractory metastatic non-small-cell lung cancer. V was pared by 6 bases and J by 3 bases, with 11 bases between. CDR1 MNHNY and CDR2 SVGAGI come from the germline V gene (reference sequence). This CDR3 region has 14 residues. This sequence joins TRBV6-6 and TRBJ2-2, with D tentatively TRBD1 (5 bases). The material was peripheral blood, obtained from a patient treated with radiotherapy plus ipilimumab. The receptor was derived from a human donor with non-small cell lung cancer who had stable disease on radiotherapy plus ipilimumab. In DNA, the CDR3 is TGTGCCAGCAGATTAGGGGCGGACACCGGGGAGCTGTTTTTT. It encodes CASRLGADTGELFF.